A selection of T cell receptor beta chains follows, all from one sample in a study of shared clonotypes between healthy human individuals. The method was immunoSEQ multiplex PCR; TCRdb's version includes in-frame clones alone and lacks a portion of them. The table has roughly 1,800,000 clones, about 95% seen once. Material: naive CD8+ T cells sorted from blood. The receptor set was obtained from a man between 18 and 35 years old in good health. CDR3s include the opening cysteine and the closing phenylalanine or tryptophan. The D gene is left open where the match is weak. Clone size is given for some rows only: seen once, a few or many times, or a class if the clone is expanded.

>TRBV30|.|TRBJ2-3|.
TGTGCCTGGAGCATCATATCAGATACGCAGTATTTT
CAWSIISDTQYF
>TRBV7-9|TRBD2|TRBJ2-2|few
TGTGCCAGCAGCTTAAAAGAGACTAGCGGGAGGGCCGAGACCGGGGAGCTGTTTTTT
CASSLKETSGRAETGELFF
>TRBV27|TRBD2|TRBJ2-7|once
TGTGCCAGCAGTTCACCGGTAGCGGGGAAGCTCTCCTACGAGCAGTACTTC
CASSSPVAGKLSYEQYF
>TRBV7-9|TRBD2|TRBJ2-1|.
TGTGCCAGCAGCCAAGGACTAGCGGGAGGCAGTAATGAGCAGTTCTTC
CASSQGLAGGSNEQFF
>TRBV5-4|TRBD2|TRBJ2-7|.
TGTGCCAGCAGCTTGTTTAAAACTAGCGGGGGCTACGAGCAGTACTTC
CASSLFKTSGGYEQYF
>TRBV5-1|TRBD2|TRBJ2-1|once
TGCGCCAGCAGCCCCTATGTCGGGACTAGCGGGAGTAATGTGCAGTTCTTC
CASSPYVGTSGSNVQFF
>TRBV4-1|TRBD1|TRBJ1-1|.
TGCGCCAGCAGCCAAGCAGGGACAGGGGCCGCAAACACTGAAGCTTTCTTT
CASSQAGTGAANTEAFF
>TRBV27|TRBD2|TRBJ2-3|.
TGTGCCAGCAGTCGACTAGCGGGGGACAACACAGATACGCAGTATTTT
CASSRLAGDNTDTQYF
>TRBV7-9|TRBD1|TRBJ1-5|.
TGTGCCAGCAGCTCACAAACAGGGGCAGCCCAGCATTTT
CASSSQTGAAQHF
>TRBV7-9|.|TRBJ1-1|.
TGTGCCAGCACGCGGTCGGGGGGAGACACTGAAGCTTTCTTT
CASTRSGGDTEAFF
>TRBV27|.|TRBJ1-5|.
TGTGCCAGCAGTAACGACGGCCATAGCAATCAGCCCCAGCATTTT
CASSNDGHSNQPQHF
>TRBV15|TRBD1|TRBJ2-5|.
TGTGCCACCAGCAAAGACCGACAGGGTTTTGAGACCCAGTACTTC
CATSKDRQGFETQYF
>TRBV7-2|TRBD2|TRBJ2-7|.
TGTGCCAGCAGCTGGGGACTAGCGGGAGAGCAGTACTTC
CASSWGLAGEQYF
>TRBV29-1|.|TRBJ1-2|.
TGCAGCGTTGAAGAGGAAGAAGGAGACTATGGCTACACCTTC
CSVEEEEGDYGYTF
>TRBV4-1|TRBD1|TRBJ1-2|.
TGCGCCAGCAGCCAAGAAAAGGGGACAGGCTATGGCTACACCTTC
CASSQEKGTGYGYTF
>TRBV21-1|.|TRBJ2-5|.
TGTGCCAGCAGCAAAGGTCTCCGGGACAGGGTTTGGGAGACCCAGTACTTC
CASSKGLRDRVWETQYF
>TRBV27|TRBD1|TRBJ2-7|.
TGTGCCAGCAGGGCAGGGGGCGGCGAGCAGTACTTC
CASRAGGGEQYF
>TRBV19|.|TRBJ1-1|.
TGTGCCAGTAGTCCGGGAGTATGGAACACTGAAGCTTTCTTT
CASSPGVWNTEAFF